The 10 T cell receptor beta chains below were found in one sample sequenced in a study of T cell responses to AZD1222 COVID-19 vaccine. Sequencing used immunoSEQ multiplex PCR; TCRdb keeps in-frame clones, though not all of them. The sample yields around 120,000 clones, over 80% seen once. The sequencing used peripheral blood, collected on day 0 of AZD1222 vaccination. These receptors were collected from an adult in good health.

In DNA form, the CDR3 reads TGTGCCAGCAGGCCCCCAGTAGGAGGTGTCAGCACAGATACGCAGTATTTT. It yields the protein CASRPPVGGVSTDTQYF. The V call is TRBV9, the J call TRBJ2-3; D might be TRBD2 (5 bases). The CDR3 is 17 amino acids. V was cut by 5 bases and J by 0 bases, with 19 bases left in between. Per the germline V gene, CDR1 is SGDLS and CDR2 is YYNGEE.

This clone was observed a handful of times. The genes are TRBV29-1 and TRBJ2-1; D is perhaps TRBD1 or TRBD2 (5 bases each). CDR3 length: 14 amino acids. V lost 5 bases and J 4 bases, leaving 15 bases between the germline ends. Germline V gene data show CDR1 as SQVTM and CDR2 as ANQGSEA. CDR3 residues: CSVPGPRTYNEQFF. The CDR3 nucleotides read TGCAGCGTTCCGGGACCCCGCACGTACAATGAGCAGTTCTTC.

The CDR3 is CASSVGQATIYEQYF. In nucleotides, the CDR3 is TGTGCCAGCAGCGTGGGACAGGCCACTATCTACGAGCAGTACTTC. The chain combines TRBV9 with TRBJ2-7; TRBD1 aligns across 8 bases. The CDR3 is made up of 15 amino acids. Germline V CDR1 and CDR2: SGDLS, YYNGEE. V was clipped by 2 bases and J by 3 bases; unmatched bases: 7.

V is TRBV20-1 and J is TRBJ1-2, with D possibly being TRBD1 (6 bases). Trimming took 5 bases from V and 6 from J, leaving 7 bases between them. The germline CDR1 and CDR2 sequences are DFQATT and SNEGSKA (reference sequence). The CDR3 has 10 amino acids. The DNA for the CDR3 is TGCAGTGCTCAGGGGAATGGCTACACCTTC. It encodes CSAQGNGYTF.

The CDR3 here is CASSLGGLPYYEQYF. The CDR3 nucleotides are TGTGCCAGCAGCTTAGGGGGACTCCCCTACTACGAGCAGTACTTC. This chain links TRBV11-2 with TRBJ2-7; weak D call: TRBD2 (6 bases). The CDR3 spans 15 residues. Germline CDR1 is SGHAT and CDR2 is FQNNGV. Trimming removed 1 base at V and 3 bases at J, with 13 bases between.

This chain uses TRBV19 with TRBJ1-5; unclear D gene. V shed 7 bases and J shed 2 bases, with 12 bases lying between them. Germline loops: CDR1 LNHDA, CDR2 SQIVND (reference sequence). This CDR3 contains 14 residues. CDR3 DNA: TGTGCCAGTACCATCGGGGTTGGCAATCAGCCCCAGCATTTT. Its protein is CASTIGVGNQPQHF.

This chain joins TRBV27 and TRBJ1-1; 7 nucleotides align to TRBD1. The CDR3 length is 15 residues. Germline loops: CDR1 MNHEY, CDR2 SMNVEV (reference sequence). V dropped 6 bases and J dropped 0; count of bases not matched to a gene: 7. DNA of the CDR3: TGTGCCAGCAGGCTTACAGGGGCGATGAACACTGAAGCTTTCTTT. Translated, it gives CASRLTGAMNTEAFF.

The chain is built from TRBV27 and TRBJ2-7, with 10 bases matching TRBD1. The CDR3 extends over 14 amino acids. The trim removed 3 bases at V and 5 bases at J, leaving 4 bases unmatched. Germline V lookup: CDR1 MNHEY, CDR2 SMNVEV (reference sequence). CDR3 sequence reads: CASSLGQGIHEQYF. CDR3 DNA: TGTGCCAGCAGTTTGGGACAGGGGATTCACGAGCAGTACTTC.

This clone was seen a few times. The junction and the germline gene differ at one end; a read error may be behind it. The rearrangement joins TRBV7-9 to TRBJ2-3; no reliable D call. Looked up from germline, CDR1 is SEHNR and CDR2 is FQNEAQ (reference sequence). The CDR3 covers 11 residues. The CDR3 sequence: CASRLGPAQYF. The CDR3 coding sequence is TGTGCCAGCAGGTTAGGGCCAGCGCAGTATTTT.

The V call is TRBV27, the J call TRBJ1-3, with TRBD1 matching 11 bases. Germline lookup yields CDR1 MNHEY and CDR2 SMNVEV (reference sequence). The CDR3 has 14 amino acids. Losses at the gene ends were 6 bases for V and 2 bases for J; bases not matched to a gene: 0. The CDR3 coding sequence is TGTGCCAGCAGGGGACAGGGGGCTGGAAACACCATATATTTT. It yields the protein CASRGQGAGNTIYF.